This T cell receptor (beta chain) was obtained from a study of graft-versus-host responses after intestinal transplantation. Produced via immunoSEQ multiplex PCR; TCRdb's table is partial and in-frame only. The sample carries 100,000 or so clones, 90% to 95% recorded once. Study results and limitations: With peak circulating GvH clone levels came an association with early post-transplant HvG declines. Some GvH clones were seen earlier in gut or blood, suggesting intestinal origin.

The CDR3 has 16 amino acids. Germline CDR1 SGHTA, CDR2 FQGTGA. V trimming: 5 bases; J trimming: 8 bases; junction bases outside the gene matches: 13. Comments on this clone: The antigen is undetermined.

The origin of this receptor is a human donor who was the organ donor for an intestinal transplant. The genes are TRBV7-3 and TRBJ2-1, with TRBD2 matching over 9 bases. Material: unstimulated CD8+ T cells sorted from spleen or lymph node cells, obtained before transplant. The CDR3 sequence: CASSPRGRALFHEQFF. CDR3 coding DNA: TGTGCCAGCAGCCCCCGCGGGAGGGCCTTGTTTCATGAGCAGTTCTTC.